The 2 T cell receptor delta chains below were found in one sample sequenced in a study of Vδ1+ human thymocytes. Extracted RNA was reverse transcribed into cDNA. CDR3 amplicons came from multiplex PCR with pooled V-gene forward and constant-region reverse primers. TCRdb redid the clone calls on the multiplex PCR reads with CATT. The data show about 58,000 delta-chain clones, over 12% seen once. Their target antigens are unknown. Broader study findings: Highly polyclonal TRG and TRD repertoires with Gaussian CDR3 length distributions appeared in thymus.

Input material: Vdelta1+ gamma-delta thymocytes from the thymus. As for subset: FACS-sorted CD3+ TCRalphabeta- TCRVdelta1+ TCRVdelta2- thymocytes. The receptor source for this set is a girl under three years old who had congenital heart surgery.

Comments on this clone: Given a much more abundant clone one base away, this may be a read error. The genes are TRAV29/DV5 and TRDJ1; D is unresolved. The CDR3 has 15 amino acids. Germline CDR1 is NSMFDY and CDR2 is ISSIKDK. V gave up 0 bases and J gave up 12 bases, with 24 bases separating them. CDR3 amino acids: CAASVRVRTQFKFIF. CDR3 bases: TGTGCAGCAAGCGTCCGAGTCAGGACTCAGTTCAAATTCATCTTT.

This clone showed up just a few times. This chain joins TRDV1 and TRDJ1, with 10 bases fitting TRDD3. V shed 3 bases and J 0 bases; nucleotides not matched to a gene: 10. The CDR3 is 18 residues long. Germline V CDR1 and CDR2: TSWWSYY, QGS. The CDR3 is CALGDKPLGDKYTDKLIF. CDR3 bases: TGTGCTCTTGGGGACAAACCCCTGGGGGATAAGTACACCGATAAACTCATCTTT.